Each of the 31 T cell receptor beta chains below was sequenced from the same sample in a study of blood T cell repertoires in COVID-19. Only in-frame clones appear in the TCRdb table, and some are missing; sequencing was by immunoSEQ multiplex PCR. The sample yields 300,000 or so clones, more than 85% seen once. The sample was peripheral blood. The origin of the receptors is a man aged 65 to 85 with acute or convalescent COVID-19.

In DNA form, the CDR3 reads TGTGCCAGTGGGGGGAGTGGTCAGCCCCAGCATTTT. Translating gives CASGGSGQPQHF. This rearrangement joins TRBV9 to TRBJ1-5, with D perhaps TRBD1 (5 bases). The CDR3 is made up of 12 amino acids. Between the trimmed V and J ends, which lost 8 bases and 6 bases, there was a span of 12 bases. Germline CDR1 and CDR2: SGDLS and YYNGEE.

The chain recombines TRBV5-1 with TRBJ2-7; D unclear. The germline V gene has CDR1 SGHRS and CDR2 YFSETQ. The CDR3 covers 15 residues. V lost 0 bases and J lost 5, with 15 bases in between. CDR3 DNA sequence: TGCGCCAGCAGCTTGGCTCCAATACTCGCTGACGAGCAGTACTTC. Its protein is CASSLAPILADEQYF.

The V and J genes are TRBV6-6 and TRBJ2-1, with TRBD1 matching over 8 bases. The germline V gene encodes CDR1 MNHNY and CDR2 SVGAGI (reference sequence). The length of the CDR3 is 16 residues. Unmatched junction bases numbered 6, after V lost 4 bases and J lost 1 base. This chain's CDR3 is CASSSKTGESYNEQFF. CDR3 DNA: TGTGCCAGCAGTTCCAAGACAGGGGAGTCCTACAATGAGCAGTTCTTC.

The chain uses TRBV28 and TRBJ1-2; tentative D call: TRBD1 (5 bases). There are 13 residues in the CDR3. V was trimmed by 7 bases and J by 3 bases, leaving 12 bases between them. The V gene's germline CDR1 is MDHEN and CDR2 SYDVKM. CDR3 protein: CASMVSGDYGYTF. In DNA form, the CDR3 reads TGTGCCAGCATGGTTTCGGGGGACTATGGCTACACCTTC.

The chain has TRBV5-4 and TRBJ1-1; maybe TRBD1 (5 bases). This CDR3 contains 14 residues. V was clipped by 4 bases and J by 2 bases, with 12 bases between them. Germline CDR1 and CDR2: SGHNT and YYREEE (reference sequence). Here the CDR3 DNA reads TGTGCCAGCAGCCCGACAGTCCAAAACACTGAAGCTTTCTTT. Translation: CASSPTVQNTEAFF. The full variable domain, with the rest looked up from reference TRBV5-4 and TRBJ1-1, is ETGVTQSPTHLIKTRGQQVTLRCSSQSGHNTVSWYQQALGQGPQFIFQYYREEENGRGNFPPRFSGLQFPNYSSELNVNALELDDSALYLCASSPTVQNTEAFFGQGTRLTVV.

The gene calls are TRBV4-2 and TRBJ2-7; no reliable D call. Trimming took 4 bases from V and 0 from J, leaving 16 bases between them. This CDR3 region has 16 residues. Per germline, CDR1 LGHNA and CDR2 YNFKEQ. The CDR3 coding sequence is TGTGCCAGCAGCCGGAGCGTCTTAGAGAGCTCCTACGAGCAGTACTTC. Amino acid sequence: CASSRSVLESSYEQYF.

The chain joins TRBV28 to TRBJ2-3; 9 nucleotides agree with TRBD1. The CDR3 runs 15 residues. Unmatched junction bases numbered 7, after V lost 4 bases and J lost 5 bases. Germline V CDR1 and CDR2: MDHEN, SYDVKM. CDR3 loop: CASSYNRGPRDTQYF. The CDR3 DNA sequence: TGTGCCAGCAGTTATAACAGGGGGCCGAGAGATACGCAGTATTTT.

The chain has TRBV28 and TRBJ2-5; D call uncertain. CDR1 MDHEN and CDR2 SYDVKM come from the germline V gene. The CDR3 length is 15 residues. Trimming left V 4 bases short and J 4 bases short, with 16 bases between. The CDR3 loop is CASSSQRPKGETQYF. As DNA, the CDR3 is TGTGCCAGCAGTTCACAGAGACCTAAAGGAGAGACCCAGTACTTC.

In nucleotides, the CDR3 is TGTGCCAGCAGCTTGCAGGGGTCGAGCGAGCAGTACTTC. Its translation is CASSLQGSSEQYF. The chain joins TRBV5-6 to TRBJ2-7; weak D call: TRBD1 (6 bases). V lost 1 base, J lost 6 bases, and 11 bases lay in between. This CDR3 is 13 amino acids long. Germline assignment: CDR1 SGHDT and CDR2 YYEEEE. The variable domain in full, with the rest retrieved from reference TRBV5-6 and TRBJ2-7, is DAGVTQSPTHLIKTRGQQVTLRCSPKSGHDTVSWYQQALGQGPQFIFQYYEEEERQRGNFPDRFSGHQFPNYSSELNVNALLLGDSALYLCASSLQGSSEQYFGPGTRLTVT.

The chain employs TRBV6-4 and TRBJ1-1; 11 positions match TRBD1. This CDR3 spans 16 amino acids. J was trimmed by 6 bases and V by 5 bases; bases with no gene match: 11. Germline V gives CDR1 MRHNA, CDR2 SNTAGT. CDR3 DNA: TGTGCCAGCAGTCGATCTACGGGACAGGGGGTATCTGAAGCTTTCTTT. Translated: CASSRSTGQGVSEAFF.

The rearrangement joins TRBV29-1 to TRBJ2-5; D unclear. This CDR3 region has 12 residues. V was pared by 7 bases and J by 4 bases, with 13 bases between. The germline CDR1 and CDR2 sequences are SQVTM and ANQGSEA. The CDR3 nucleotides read TGCAGCGCCCAACCGAACTTAGAGACCCAGTACTTC. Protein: CSAQPNLETQYF.

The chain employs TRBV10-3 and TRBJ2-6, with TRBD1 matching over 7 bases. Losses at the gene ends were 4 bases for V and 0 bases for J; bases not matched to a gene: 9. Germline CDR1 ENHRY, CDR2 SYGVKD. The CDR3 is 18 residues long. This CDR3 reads CAISVQGVRSSGANVLTF. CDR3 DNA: TGTGCCATCAGTGTTCAGGGGGTGAGAAGCTCTGGGGCCAACGTCCTGACTTTC.

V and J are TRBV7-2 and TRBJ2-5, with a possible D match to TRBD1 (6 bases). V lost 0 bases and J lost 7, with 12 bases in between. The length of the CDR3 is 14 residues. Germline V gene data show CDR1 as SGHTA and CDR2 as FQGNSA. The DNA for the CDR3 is TGTGCCAGCAGCTTAGCGGGGCCCAGGGGGACCCAGTACTTC. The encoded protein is CASSLAGPRGTQYF.

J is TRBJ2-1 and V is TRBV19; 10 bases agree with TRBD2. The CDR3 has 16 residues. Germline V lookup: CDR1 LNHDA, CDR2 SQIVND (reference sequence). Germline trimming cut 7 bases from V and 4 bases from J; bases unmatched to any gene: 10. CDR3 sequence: CASTTRTSGPYNEQFF. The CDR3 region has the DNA TGTGCCAGTACCACCAGGACTAGCGGCCCATACAATGAGCAGTTCTTC.

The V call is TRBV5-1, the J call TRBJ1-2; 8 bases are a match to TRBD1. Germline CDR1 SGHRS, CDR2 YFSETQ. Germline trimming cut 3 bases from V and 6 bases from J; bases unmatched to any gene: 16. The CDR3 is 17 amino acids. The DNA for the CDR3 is TGCGCCAGCAGCTATGGGACAGGCGGTCTTGGGCGAAATGGCTACACCTTC. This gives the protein CASSYGTGGLGRNGYTF.

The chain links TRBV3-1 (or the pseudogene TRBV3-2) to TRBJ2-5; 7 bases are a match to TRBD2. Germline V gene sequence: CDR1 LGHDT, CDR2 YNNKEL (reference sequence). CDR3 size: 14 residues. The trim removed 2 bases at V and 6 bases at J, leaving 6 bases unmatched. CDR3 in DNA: TGTGCCAGCAGCCAAACTCTAGCGGTCAAGACCCAGTACTTC. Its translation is CASSQTLAVKTQYF.

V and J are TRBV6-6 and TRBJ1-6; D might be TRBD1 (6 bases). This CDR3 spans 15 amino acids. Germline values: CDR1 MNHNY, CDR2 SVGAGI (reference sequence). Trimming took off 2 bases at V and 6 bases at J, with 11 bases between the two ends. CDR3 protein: CASSYLRDTNSPLHF. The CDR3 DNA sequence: TGTGCCAGCAGTTACCTCCGGGACACTAATTCACCCCTCCACTTT.

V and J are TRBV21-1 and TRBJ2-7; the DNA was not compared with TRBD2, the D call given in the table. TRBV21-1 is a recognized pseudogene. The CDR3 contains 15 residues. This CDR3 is CASGRERKSSYEQYF. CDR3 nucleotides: TGTGCCAGCGGTCGAGAGCGGAAAAGCTCCTACGAGCAGTACTTC.

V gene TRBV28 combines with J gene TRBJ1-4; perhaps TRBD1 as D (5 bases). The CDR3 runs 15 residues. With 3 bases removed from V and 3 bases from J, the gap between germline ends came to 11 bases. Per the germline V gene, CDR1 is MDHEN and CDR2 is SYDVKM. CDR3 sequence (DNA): TGTGCCAGCAGTTTTGCGGGGGGGGCTAATGAAAAACTGTTTTTT. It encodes CASSFAGGANEKLFF.

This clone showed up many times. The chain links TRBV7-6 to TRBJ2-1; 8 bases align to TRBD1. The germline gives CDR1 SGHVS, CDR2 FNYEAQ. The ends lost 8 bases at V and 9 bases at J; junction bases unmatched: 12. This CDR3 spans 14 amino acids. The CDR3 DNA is TGTGCCAGCGGTTATACTCCGGGACAGGTTGAGCAGTTCTTC. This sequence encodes CASGYTPGQVEQFF.

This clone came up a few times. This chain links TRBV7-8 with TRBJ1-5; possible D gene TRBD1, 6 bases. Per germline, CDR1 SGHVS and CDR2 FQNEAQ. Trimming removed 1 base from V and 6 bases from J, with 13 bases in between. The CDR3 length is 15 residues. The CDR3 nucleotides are TGTGCCAGCAGCTTAGGAGGGGGGGTTCGTCAGCCCCAGCATTTT. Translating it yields CASSLGGGVRQPQHF.

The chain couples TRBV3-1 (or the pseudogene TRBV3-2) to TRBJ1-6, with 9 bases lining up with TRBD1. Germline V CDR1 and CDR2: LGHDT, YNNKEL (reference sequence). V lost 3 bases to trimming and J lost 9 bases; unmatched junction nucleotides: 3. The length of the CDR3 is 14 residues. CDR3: CASSQGQGVSPLHF. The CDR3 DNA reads TGTGCCAGCAGCCAGGGACAGGGTGTTTCACCCCTCCACTTT.

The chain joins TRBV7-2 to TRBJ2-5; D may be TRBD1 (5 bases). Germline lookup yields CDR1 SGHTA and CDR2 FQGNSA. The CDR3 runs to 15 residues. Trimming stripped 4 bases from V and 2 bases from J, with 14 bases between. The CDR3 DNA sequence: TGTGCCAGCAGCTCTGGGTGGGGCGGACAAGAGACCCAGTACTTC. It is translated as CASSSGWGGQETQYF.

CDR3: CATSRGRGTGTEAFF. CDR3 coding DNA: TGTGCCACCAGCAGGGGTCGTGGTACGGGCACTGAAGCTTTCTTT. This rearrangement joins TRBV15 to TRBJ1-1; the D is unclear. Germline CDR1 and CDR2: LNHNV and YYDKDF (reference sequence). The V end was cut by 3 bases, the J end by 4 bases, with 15 bases between. The CDR3 totals 15 residues.

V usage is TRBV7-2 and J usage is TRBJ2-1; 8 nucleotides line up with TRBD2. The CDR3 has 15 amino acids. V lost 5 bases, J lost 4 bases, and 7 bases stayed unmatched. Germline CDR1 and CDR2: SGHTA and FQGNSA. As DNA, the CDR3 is TGTGCCAGCAGCCTCATAGCGGGATCTTACAATGAGCAGTTCTTC. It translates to CASSLIAGSYNEQFF.

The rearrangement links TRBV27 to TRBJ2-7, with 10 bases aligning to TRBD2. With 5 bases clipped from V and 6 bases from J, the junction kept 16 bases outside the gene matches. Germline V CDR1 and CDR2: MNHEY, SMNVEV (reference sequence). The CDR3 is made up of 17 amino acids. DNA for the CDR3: TGTGCCAGCAGTCCCCTGATGCCGGGACTAGCGAGAGGCGAGCAGTACTTC. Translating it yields CASSPLMPGLARGEQYF.

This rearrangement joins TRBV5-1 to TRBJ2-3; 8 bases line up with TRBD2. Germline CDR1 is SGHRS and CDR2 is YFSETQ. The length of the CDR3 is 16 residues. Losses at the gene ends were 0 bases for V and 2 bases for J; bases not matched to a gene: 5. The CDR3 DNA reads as TGCGCCAGCAGCTTGGGTATAGCGGGGTCCACAGATACGCAGTATTTT. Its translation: CASSLGIAGSTDTQYF.

CDR3 residues: CASSPYKTGGGYEQYF. CDR3 DNA sequence: TGTGCCAGCTCACCCTATAAGACAGGGGGCGGGTACGAGCAGTACTTC. The V and J genes are TRBV18 and TRBJ2-7; 10 positions agree with TRBD1. The germline V gene has CDR1 KGHSH and CDR2 LQKENI. The length of the CDR3 is 16 residues. After removal of 3 bases from V and 4 bases from J, the junction contained 9 bases not matched to a gene. Full variable domain (rest looked up from reference TRBV18 and TRBJ2-7): NAGVMQNPRHLVRRRGQEARLRCSPMKGHSHVYWYRQLPEEGLKFMVYLQKENIIDESGMPKERFSAEFPKEGPSILRIQQVVRGDSAAYFCASSPYKTGGGYEQYFGPGTRLTVT.

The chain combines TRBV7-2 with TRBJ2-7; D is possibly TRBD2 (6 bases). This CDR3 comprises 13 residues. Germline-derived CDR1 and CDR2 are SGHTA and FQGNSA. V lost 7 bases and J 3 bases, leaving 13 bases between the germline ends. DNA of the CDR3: TGTGCCAGCACCCTGGGGCGGGACTACGAGCAGTACTTC. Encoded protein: CASTLGRDYEQYF.

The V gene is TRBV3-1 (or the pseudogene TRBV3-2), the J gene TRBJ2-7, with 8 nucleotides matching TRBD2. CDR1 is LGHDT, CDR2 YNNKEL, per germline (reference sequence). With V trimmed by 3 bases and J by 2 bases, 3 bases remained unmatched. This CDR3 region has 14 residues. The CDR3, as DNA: TGTGCCAGCAGCCACCAGCGGGAGCCCTACGAGCAGTACTTC. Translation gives CASSHQREPYEQYF.

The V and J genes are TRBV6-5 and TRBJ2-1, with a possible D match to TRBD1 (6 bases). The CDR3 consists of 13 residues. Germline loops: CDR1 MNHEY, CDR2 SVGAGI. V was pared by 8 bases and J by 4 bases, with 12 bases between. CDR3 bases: TGTGCCAGCCACAGGGCGGGTTACAATGAGCAGTTCTTC. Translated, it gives CASHRAGYNEQFF.